These T cell receptor beta chains were read from a single sample in a study of CD8 T cells in ankylosing spondylitis. TCRdb re-derived calls from the 5' RACE reads in MiXCR, one entry per CDR3 protein. The repertoire includes about 800,000 distinct CDR3 sequences, about 12% of them detected once, and around 0.51% sits in the top ten. Sequencing input: blood, either unsorted or a sorted T cell fraction (not recorded which). Receptors originate from a male donor with ankylosing spondylitis. Both conserved end residues are part of each CDR3. Fields, in order: CDR3 length, D gene, J gene, clone size, V gene, CDR3 DNA, CDR3 protein. The D gene is left open where the match is weak. Size tells how often a clone was seen (once, few, many) or the class of an expanded clone, and some rows leave it out.

14 . TRBJ2-1 . TRBV25-1 TGTGCCAGCAGTGAATTCCCAGTAAACAATGAGCAGTTCTTC CASSEFPVNNEQFF
15 . TRBJ2-5 . TRBV18 TGTGCCAGCTCACCAGTCGGGAACCAACAAGAGACCCAGTACTTC CASSPVGNQQETQYF
13 . TRBJ1-6 few TRBV20-1 TGCAGTGCCCTACCCCCGACACCGGGAACCCTCCACTTT CSALPPTPGTLHF
15 TRBD1 TRBJ2-2 few TRBV6-2/TRBV6-3 TGTGCCAGCAGCGTACAGGGGGGGAACACCGGGGAGCTGTTTTTT CASSVQGGNTGELFF
13 . TRBJ1-1 many TRBV29-1 TGCAGCGGGTCGGGGGGGGCAGGCACTGAAGCTTTCTTT CSGSGGAGTEAFF
13 . TRBJ2-1 . TRBV11-2 TGTGCCAGCAGCTTATCAGCGCGAGATGAGCAGTTCTTC CASSLSARDEQFF
15 . TRBJ2-3 once TRBV10-3 TGTGCCATCCGGGACCCAAAAACTAGCACAGATACGCAGTATTTT CAIRDPKTSTDTQYF
16 . TRBJ1-5 few TRBV6-5 TGTGCCAGCAGTTACGGGTACAATAAGGGGGATCAGCCCCAGCATTTT CASSYGYNKGDQPQHF
16 . TRBJ2-6 few TRBV7-3 TGTGCCAGCAGTCCGGACAGTCCCTCTGGGGCCAACGTCCTGACTTTC CASSPDSPSGANVLTF
15 . TRBJ2-3 . TRBV7-9 TGTGCCAGCAGGCTTCCGGGACTTGGGGGAGATACGCAGTATTTT CASRLPGLGGDTQYF
17 . TRBJ1-5 few TRBV6-1 TGTGCCAGCAGGACCGGTCGAAGGTTCCATAGCAATCAGCCCCAGCATTTT CASRTGRRFHSNQPQHF
13 TRBD1 TRBJ1-5 . TRBV18 TGTGCCAGCTCACCTGACAGGGTTCAGCCCCAGCATTTT CASSPDRVQPQHF
14 . TRBJ1-4 few TRBV15 TGTGCCACCAGCAGACGGGAGAGCGGTGAAAAACTGTTTTTT CATSRRESGEKLFF
13 TRBD2 TRBJ2-3 many TRBV20-1 TGCAGTGCGTTAGCGGGAGGGACAGATACGCAGTATTTT CSALAGGTDTQYF
15 TRBD2 TRBJ2-5 . TRBV3-1 TGTGCCAGCAGCCAAGATCCGGGGGGGCGAGAGACCCAGTACTTC CASSQDPGGRETQYF
13 TRBD2 TRBJ2-5 few TRBV6-2/TRBV6-3 TGTGCCAGCAGAAAGCGGGGTCTGGAGACCCAGTACTTC CASRKRGLETQYF
14 . TRBJ1-1 many TRBV29-1 TGCAGCGTTGAAGGGATTCACATGAACACTGAAGCTTTCTTT CSVEGIHMNTEAFF
13 . TRBJ2-3 many TRBV29-1 TGCAGCGTTGATCATTCATTCACAGATACGCAGTATTTT CSVDHSFTDTQYF
16 TRBD2 TRBJ2-3 few TRBV10-3 TGTGCCATCGCCCTGACTAGCGGGAGTCCAACAGATACGCAGTATTTT CAIALTSGSPTDTQYF
14 . TRBJ2-1 many TRBV12-3/TRBV12-4 TGTGCCAGCAGAGATTTATGGCGATACAATGAGCAGTTCTTC CASRDLWRYNEQFF
13 . TRBJ2-5 . TRBV20-1 TGCAGTGCGCAGGACTATTCACAAGAGACCCAGTACTTC CSAQDYSQETQYF
16 . TRBJ2-7 . TRBV27 TGTGCCAGCAGTCCCCAGACGCCTGGGGGTCACTACGAGCAGTACTTC CASSPQTPGGHYEQYF